The entry below gives a single T cell receptor beta chain sequence along with its context. Its target is not known. Samples with a second dose at about 4 or about 12 weeks were pooled together. These data originate in a study of T cell responses to AZD1222 COVID-19 vaccine. Whole-study results and caveats: Most donors were white British, females outnumbered males, and clonal diversity was possibly underestimated. Baseline testing showed seropositivity in only six AZD1222 recipients. Across spike, vaccine-associated CD4 TCRs were found, dominant at 160-218 and 743-854.

The CDR3 loop spans 16 amino acids. V lost 2 bases to trimming and J lost 6 bases; unmatched junction nucleotides: 7. Looked up from germline, CDR1 is SGHTA and CDR2 is FQGNSA. Data came from immunoSEQ multiplex PCR; TCRdb stores just in-frame clones and leaves some out. The sample consists of under 95,000 clones, 85% to 90% of them appearing once. The material was peripheral blood, obtained 28 days after the second AZD1222 dose. This sequence joins TRBV7-2 and TRBJ2-7; 13 nucleotides align to TRBD2. This TCR derives from an adult who received the AZD1222 COVID-19 vaccine. CDR3 loop: CASSLLLAGGPGEQYF. The CDR3 DNA sequence: TGTGCCAGCAGCTTACTACTAGCGGGGGGGCCCGGCGAGCAGTACTTC.